This T cell receptor (beta chain) was observed in a study of T cells after yellow fever vaccination. TCRdb recomputed calls from the 5' RACE reads with MiXCR, one row per CDR3 protein. The repertoire consists of 250,000 or so distinct CDR3 sequences, with 6.9% occurring once and the leading ten covering approximately 0.87%. The CDR3 loop spans 17 amino acids. Looked up from germline, CDR1 is SSHAT and CDR2 is FNYEAQ (reference sequence). This clonotype was seen a few times. The junction and the germline gene differ at one end; a read error may be behind it. Sequencing was performed on CD4+ T cells sorted from PBMCs, taken 15 days after the yellow fever booster vaccination. The source of this sequence is a man aged 30-40 years who received the YFV17D yellow fever vaccine. V usage is TRBV7-7 and J usage is TRBJ2-1; 12 bases match TRBD2. DNA of the CDR3: TGTGCTAGCAGCTTAGGGCAGCTAGCGGGAGGGCCCAATGAGCAGTTCTTC. Protein: CASSLGQLAGGPNEQFF.